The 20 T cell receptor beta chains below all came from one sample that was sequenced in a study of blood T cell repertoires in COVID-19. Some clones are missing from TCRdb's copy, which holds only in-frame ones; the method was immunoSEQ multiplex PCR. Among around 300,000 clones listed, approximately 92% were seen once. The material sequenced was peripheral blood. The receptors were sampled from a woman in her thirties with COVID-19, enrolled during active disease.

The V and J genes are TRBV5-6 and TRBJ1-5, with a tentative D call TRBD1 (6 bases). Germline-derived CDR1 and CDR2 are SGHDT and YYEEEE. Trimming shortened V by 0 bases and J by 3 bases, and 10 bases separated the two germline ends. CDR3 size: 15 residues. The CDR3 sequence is CASSLGQGLNQPQHF. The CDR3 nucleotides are TGTGCCAGCAGCTTGGGCCAGGGGCTCAATCAGCCCCAGCATTTT.

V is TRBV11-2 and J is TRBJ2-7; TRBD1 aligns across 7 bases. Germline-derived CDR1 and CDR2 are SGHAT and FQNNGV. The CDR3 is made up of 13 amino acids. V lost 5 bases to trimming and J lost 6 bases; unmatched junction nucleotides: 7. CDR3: CASSLTGAGEQYF. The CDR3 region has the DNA TGTGCCAGCAGCCTCACAGGGGCTGGCGAGCAGTACTTC.

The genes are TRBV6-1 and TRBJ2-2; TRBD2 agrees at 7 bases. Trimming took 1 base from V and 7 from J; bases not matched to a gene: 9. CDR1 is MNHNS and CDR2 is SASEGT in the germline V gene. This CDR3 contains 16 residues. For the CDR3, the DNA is TGTGCCAGCAGTGAAGTCAGGAGCGGGAAGTTCGGGGAGCTGTTTTTT. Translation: CASSEVRSGKFGELFF.

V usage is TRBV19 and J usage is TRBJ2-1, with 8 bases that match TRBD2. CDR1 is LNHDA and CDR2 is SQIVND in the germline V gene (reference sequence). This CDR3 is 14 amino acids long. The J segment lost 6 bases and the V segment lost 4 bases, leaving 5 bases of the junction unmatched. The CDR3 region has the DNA TGTGCCAGTAGTACCCTAGCGGGCCTCAATGAGCAGTTCTTC. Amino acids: CASSTLAGLNEQFF.

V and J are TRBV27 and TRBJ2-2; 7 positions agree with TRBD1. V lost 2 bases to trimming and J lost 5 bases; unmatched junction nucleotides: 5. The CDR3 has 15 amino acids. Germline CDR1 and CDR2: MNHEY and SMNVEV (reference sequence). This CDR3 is CASSLEGGGTGELFF. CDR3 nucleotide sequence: TGTGCCAGCAGTTTAGAAGGGGGCGGGACCGGGGAGCTGTTTTTT.

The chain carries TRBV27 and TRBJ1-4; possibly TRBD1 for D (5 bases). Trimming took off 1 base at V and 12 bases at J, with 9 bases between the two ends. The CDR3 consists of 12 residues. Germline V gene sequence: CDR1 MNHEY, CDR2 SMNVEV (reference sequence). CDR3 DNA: TGTGCCAGCAGTTTATTGCAGGGTCAACTGTTTTTT. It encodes CASSLLQGQLFF.

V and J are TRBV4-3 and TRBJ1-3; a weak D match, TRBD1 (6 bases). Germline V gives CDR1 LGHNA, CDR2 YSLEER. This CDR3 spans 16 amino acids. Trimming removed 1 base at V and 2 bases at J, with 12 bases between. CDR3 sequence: CASSQADRIPGNTIYF. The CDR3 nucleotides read TGCGCCAGCAGCCAAGCAGACAGGATTCCTGGAAACACCATATATTTT.

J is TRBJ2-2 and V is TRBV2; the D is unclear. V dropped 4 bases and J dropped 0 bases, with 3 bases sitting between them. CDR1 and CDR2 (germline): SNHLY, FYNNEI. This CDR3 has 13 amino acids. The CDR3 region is CASSVTNTGELFF. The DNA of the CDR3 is TGTGCCAGCAGTGTCACGAACACCGGGGAGCTGTTTTTT.

The DNA for the CDR3 is TGTGCCAGCAGGCTTTACAGGGGGCAAGGCTATGGCTACACCTTC. Protein product: CASRLYRGQGYGYTF. The chain joins TRBV6-5 to TRBJ1-2; 9 bases fit TRBD1. CDR3 length: 15 residues. V lost 6 bases and J lost 4; bases outside the gene matches: 9. CDR1 is MNHEY, CDR2 SVGAGI, per germline.

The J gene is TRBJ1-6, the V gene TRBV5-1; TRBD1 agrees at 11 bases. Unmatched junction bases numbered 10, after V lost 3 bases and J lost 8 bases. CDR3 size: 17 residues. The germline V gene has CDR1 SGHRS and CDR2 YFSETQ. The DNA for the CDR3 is TGCGCCAGCAGCTCTAGTGGACAGGGGGCCTTGGATTCACCCCTCCACTTT. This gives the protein CASSSSGQGALDSPLHF.

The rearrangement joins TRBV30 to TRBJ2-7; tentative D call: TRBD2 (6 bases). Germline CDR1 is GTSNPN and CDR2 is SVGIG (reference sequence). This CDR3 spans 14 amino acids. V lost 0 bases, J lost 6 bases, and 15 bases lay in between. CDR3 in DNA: TGTGCCTGGAGTGTAGTTGCCGGGGGTGGCGAGCAGTACTTC. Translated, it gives CAWSVVAGGGEQYF.

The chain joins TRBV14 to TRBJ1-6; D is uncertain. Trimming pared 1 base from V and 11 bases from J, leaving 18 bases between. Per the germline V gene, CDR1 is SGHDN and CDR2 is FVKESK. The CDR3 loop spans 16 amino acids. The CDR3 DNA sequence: TGTGCCAGCAGCCAAGCGGTATCGGGGAGGTCGGCACCCCTCCACTTT. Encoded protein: CASSQAVSGRSAPLHF.

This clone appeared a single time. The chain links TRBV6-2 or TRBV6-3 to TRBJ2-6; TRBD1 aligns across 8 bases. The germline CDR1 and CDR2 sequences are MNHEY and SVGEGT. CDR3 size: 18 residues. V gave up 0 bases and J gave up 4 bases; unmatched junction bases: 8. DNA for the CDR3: TGTGCCAGCAGTTACTCGATAGGGACAGGCTCAGGGGCCAACGTCCTGACTTTC. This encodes CASSYSIGTGSGANVLTF.

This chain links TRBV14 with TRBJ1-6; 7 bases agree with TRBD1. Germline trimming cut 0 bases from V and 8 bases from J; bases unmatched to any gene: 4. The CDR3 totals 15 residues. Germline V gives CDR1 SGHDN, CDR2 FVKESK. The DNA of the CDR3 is TGTGCCAGCAGCCAAGACACAGGGGTTCATTCACCCCTCCACTTT. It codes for CASSQDTGVHSPLHF.

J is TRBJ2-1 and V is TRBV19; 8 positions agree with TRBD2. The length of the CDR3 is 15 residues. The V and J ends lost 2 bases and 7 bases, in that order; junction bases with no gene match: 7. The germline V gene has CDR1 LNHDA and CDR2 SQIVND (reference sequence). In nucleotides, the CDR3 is TGTGCCAGTAGTATAATCAGCGGGAGTATTAATGAGCAGTTCTTC. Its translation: CASSIISGSINEQFF.

CDR3 bases: TGTGCCAGCAGTCCCCCTGGGCGAAATCAGCCCCAGCATTTT. Its protein is CASSPPGRNQPQHF. The chain recombines TRBV6-5 with TRBJ1-5; D unresolved. CDR1 and CDR2 from the germline V gene are MNHEY and SVGAGI. The length of the CDR3 is 14 residues. V dropped 5 bases and J dropped 4 bases, with 12 bases sitting between them.

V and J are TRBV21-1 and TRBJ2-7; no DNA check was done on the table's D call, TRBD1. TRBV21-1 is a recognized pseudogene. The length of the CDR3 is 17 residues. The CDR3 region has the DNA TGTGCCAGCAGCAAAAGGGGGGGACAGGGGAGAACCTACGAGCAGTACTTC. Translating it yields CASSKRGGQGRTYEQYF.

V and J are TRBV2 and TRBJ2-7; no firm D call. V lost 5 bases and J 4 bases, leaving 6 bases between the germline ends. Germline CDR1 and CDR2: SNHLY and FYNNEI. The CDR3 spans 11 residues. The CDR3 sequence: CASSLDYEQYF. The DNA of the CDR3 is TGTGCCAGCAGTTTAGATTACGAGCAGTACTTC.

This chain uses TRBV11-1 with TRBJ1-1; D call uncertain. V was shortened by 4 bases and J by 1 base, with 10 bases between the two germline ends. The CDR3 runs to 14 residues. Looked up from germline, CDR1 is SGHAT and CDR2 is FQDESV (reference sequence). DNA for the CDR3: TGTGCCAGCAGCTATTCCCGGGGGAACACTGAAGCTTTCTTT. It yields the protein CASSYSRGNTEAFF. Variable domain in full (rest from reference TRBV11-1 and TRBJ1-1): EAEVAQSPRYKITEKSQAVAFWCDPISGHATLYWYRQILGQGPELLVQFQDESVVDDSQLPKDRFSAERLKGVDSTLKIQPAELGDSAMYLCASSYSRGNTEAFFGQGTRLTVV.

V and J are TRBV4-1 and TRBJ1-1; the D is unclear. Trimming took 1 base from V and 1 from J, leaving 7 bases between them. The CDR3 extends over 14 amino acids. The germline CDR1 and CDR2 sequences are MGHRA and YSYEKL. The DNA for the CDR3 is TGCGCCAGCAGCCAAGTTGGAGAGAACACTGAAGCTTTCTTT. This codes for CASSQVGENTEAFF.